These 18 T cell receptor beta chains were all obtained from the same sample, sequenced in a study of blood T cell repertoires in COVID-19. Sequencing was performed with immunoSEQ multiplex PCR; in TCRdb, only in-frame clones are kept and a portion is missing. Of 80,000 or so clones listed, around 89% are singletons. Sequencing input: peripheral blood. Receptors were obtained from a human donor in a cohort sampled during active COVID-19.

The chain carries TRBV6-1 and TRBJ2-1, with 9 nucleotides matching TRBD2. V trimming: 4 bases; J trimming: 8 bases; junction bases outside the gene matches: 12. The CDR3 contains 16 residues. Per germline, CDR1 MNHNS and CDR2 SASEGT. CDR3 bases: TGTGCCAGCAGTGCACGACTAGCGGTCGGGGCAGATGAGCAGTTCTTC. As protein: CASSARLAVGADEQFF.

This clone has at least ten counts. The gene calls are TRBV18 and TRBJ1-2, with no clear D. The CDR3 extends over 12 amino acids. Trimming left V 6 bases short and J 5 bases short, with 10 bases between. The germline CDR1 and CDR2 sequences are KGHSH and LQKENI. Here the CDR3 DNA reads TGTGCCAGCTCCGGACGGGGATATGGCTACACCTTC. Its protein is CASSGRGYGYTF.

This chain connects TRBV5-6 to TRBJ2-3, with D tentatively TRBD1 (6 bases). In germline, CDR1 is SGHDT, CDR2 YYEEEE. The CDR3 extends over 13 amino acids. Trimming took 6 bases from V and 1 from J, leaving 9 bases between them. In DNA, the CDR3 is TGTGCCAGCAACAAGGGGGGCACAGATACGCAGTATTTT. Amino acid sequence: CASNKGGTDTQYF.

The rearrangement joins TRBV5-4 to TRBJ2-7; D call uncertain. Looked up from germline, CDR1 is SGHNT and CDR2 is YYREEE (reference sequence). V lost 0 bases and J 5 bases, leaving 9 bases between the germline ends. The CDR3 is made up of 13 amino acids. The CDR3 spells CASSLVGRDEQYF. The DNA for the CDR3 is TGTGCCAGCAGCTTGGTAGGTCGGGACGAGCAGTACTTC.

The chain has TRBV3-1 (or the pseudogene TRBV3-2) and TRBJ2-1; 8 bases are a match to TRBD2. Looked up from germline, CDR1 is LGHDT and CDR2 is YNNKEL (reference sequence). V shed 4 bases and J 6 bases; nucleotides not matched to a gene: 14. The CDR3 loop spans 17 amino acids. CDR3 region: CASSPRFGSGTSNEQFF. The DNA for the CDR3 is TGTGCCAGCAGCCCCCGGTTTGGCTCCGGGACTAGCAATGAGCAGTTCTTC.

This clone was seen only a few times. This rearrangement joins TRBV2 to TRBJ1-5; a weak D match, TRBD1 (6 bases). Germline CDR1 and CDR2: SNHLY and FYNNEI. This CDR3 is built from 16 residues. V lost 7 bases, J lost 4 bases, and 20 bases lay in between. The DNA for the CDR3 is TGTGCCAGCAACCCGACGGTGCACCAGGGGAATCAGCCCCAGCATTTT. Its translation: CASNPTVHQGNQPQHF.

This clone has just one count. This rearrangement joins TRBV7-6 to TRBJ1-2, with TRBD1 matching 9 bases. V shed 5 bases, J shed 8 bases, and the junction held 12 bases outside the gene matches. The length of the CDR3 is 15 residues. Germline V gene data show CDR1 as SGHVS and CDR2 as FNYEAQ. The CDR3 DNA sequence: TGTGCCAGCAGCCCCCGAACAGGGGGCGAGCGGGGCTACACCTTC. This sequence encodes CASSPRTGGERGYTF.

J is TRBJ2-5 and V is TRBV28; 10 bases match TRBD2. The CDR3 runs 18 residues. With V trimmed by 4 bases and J by 7 bases, 18 bases remained unmatched. Per germline, CDR1 MDHEN and CDR2 SYDVKM. The CDR3 loop reads CASSSASGSVSLSWTQYF. The CDR3 coding sequence is TGTGCCAGCAGTTCCGCTAGCGGGAGTGTGAGTTTATCTTGGACCCAGTACTTC. The complete variable domain, with remaining parts taken from reference TRBV28 and TRBJ2-5, reads DVKVTQSSRYLVKRTGEKVFLECVQDMDHENMFWYRQDPGLGLRLIYFSYDVKMKEKGDIPEGYSVSREKKERFSLILESASTNQTSMYLCASSSASGSVSLSWTQYFGPGTRLLVL.

V usage is TRBV27 and J usage is TRBJ2-2; D gene unclear. Trimming took 3 bases from V and 6 from J, leaving 8 bases between them. Germline V lookup: CDR1 MNHEY, CDR2 SMNVEV (reference sequence). This CDR3 has 13 residues. This CDR3 is CASSFNSAGELFF. The CDR3 bases are TGTGCCAGCAGTTTTAACTCGGCCGGGGAGCTGTTTTTT.

J is TRBJ2-1 and V is TRBV10-3; 13 nucleotides align to TRBD2. V was pared by 11 bases and J by 2 bases, with 12 bases of the junction left unmatched. CDR3 size: 17 residues. Germline assignment: CDR1 ENHRY and CDR2 SYGVKD. This CDR3 reads CAVAPGLAGSAYNEQFF. CDR3 bases: TGTGCCGTCGCCCCGGGACTAGCGGGATCCGCCTACAATGAGCAGTTCTTC.

The chain links TRBV11-2 to TRBJ1-2, with 9 bases aligning to TRBD1. V lost 5 bases to trimming and J lost 4 bases; unmatched junction nucleotides: 11. This CDR3 comprises 16 residues. Germline V lookup: CDR1 SGHAT, CDR2 FQNNGV. In DNA form, the CDR3 reads TGTGCCAGCAGCCTTTACCCGGGGGACAGGGCCTATGGCTACACCTTC. It yields the protein CASSLYPGDRAYGYTF.

The J gene is TRBJ2-1, the V gene TRBV14; possible D gene TRBD2, 6 bases. The V end lost 2 bases, the J end lost 6 bases, and 20 bases lay between the germline ends. CDR1 SGHDN and CDR2 FVKESK come from the germline V gene. CDR3 length: 17 amino acids. The CDR3 is CASSQWASARPLNEQFF. CDR3 DNA: TGTGCCAGCAGCCAATGGGCTAGCGCCCGACCTCTCAATGAGCAGTTCTTC.

The chain combines TRBV5-1 with TRBJ2-2, with D perhaps TRBD1 (6 bases). CDR1 SGHRS and CDR2 YFSETQ come from the germline V gene. This CDR3 has 15 amino acids. V lost 1 base, J lost 5 bases, and 12 bases lay in between. The CDR3 reads CASSLQAGETGELFF. The DNA for the CDR3 is TGCGCCAGCAGCTTGCAGGCAGGGGAAACCGGGGAGCTGTTTTTT.

This clone was found a few times. The CDR3 sequence: CASSVSTGDTMNTEAFF. For the CDR3, the DNA is TGTGCCAGCAGCGTATCGACGGGGGATACCATGAACACTGAAGCTTTCTTT. The rearrangement joins TRBV9 to TRBJ1-1, with D maybe TRBD1 (5 bases). CDR1 is SGDLS and CDR2 is YYNGEE in the germline V gene. The CDR3 runs 17 residues. With 1 base removed from V and 0 bases from J, the gap between germline ends came to 16 bases.

As DNA, the CDR3 is TGCAGCGTTCGGACAGGGGCGGACTTCTATGGCTACACCTTC. It translates to CSVRTGADFYGYTF. The chain carries TRBV29-1 and TRBJ1-2; 9 bases line up with TRBD1. Trimming removed 5 bases from V and 4 bases from J; junction bases left unmatched: 8. Germline loops: CDR1 SQVTM, CDR2 ANQGSEA. The CDR3 spans 14 residues. The full variable domain, its missing parts supplied by reference TRBV29-1 and TRBJ1-2, is SAVISQKPSRDICQRGTSLTIQCQVDSQVTMMFWYRQQPGQSLTLIATANQGSEATYESGFVIDKFPISRPNLTFSTLTVSNMSPEDSSIYLCSVRTGADFYGYTFGSGTRLTVV.

The chain recombines TRBV6-5 with TRBJ1-1; D unresolved. The V end lost 5 bases, the J end lost 7 bases, and 20 bases lay between the germline ends. Germline assignment: CDR1 MNHEY and CDR2 SVGAGI. The CDR3 is 15 residues long. The CDR3 reads CASSRSSQPASEAFF. For the CDR3, the DNA is TGTGCCAGCAGTCGAAGCTCACAACCCGCTAGTGAAGCTTTCTTT.

The chain has TRBV5-6 and TRBJ1-3; 8 nucleotides agree with TRBD1. CDR3 size: 14 residues. Germline-derived CDR1 and CDR2 are SGHDT and YYEEEE. Germline trimming cut 4 bases from V and 7 bases from J; bases unmatched to any gene: 7. As DNA, the CDR3 is TGTGCCAGCAGCCCCCCCGGACAGGGTAACACCATATATTTT. Residues: CASSPPGQGNTIYF.

The genes are TRBV24-1 and TRBJ2-5; TRBD2 matches at 8 bases. Germline V gene data show CDR1 as KGHDR and CDR2 as SFDVKD. This CDR3 spans 15 amino acids. Trimming at V came to 5 bases and at J to 5 bases, leaving 9 bases not matched to a gene. The CDR3 nucleotides are TGTGCCACCAGTGTTCTTCGGGAGGGCCTGGAGACCCAGTACTTC. This sequence encodes CATSVLREGLETQYF.